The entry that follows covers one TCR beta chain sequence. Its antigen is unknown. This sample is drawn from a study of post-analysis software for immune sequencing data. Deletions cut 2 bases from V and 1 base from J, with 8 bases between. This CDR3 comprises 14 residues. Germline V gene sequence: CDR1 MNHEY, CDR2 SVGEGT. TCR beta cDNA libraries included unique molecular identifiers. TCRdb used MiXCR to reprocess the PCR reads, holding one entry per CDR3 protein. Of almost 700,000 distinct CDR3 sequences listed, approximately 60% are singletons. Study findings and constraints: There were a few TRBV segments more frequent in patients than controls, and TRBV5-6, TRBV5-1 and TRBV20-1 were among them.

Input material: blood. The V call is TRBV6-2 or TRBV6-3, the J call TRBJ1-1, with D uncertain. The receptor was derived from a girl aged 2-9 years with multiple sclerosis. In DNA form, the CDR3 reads TGTGCCAGCAGTTACCCTCACGGGAACACTGAAGCTTTCTTT. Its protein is CASSYPHGNTEAFF.